This T cell receptor beta chain was sequenced during a study of shared clonotypes between healthy human individuals. Note on this clone: What it binds is not known.

Assay used: immunoSEQ multiplex PCR; TCRdb lists only in-frame clones, some missing. Counted here are about 600,000 clones, roughly 97% occurring once; the ten biggest clones make up about 0.06%. Study-wide results and caveats: Non-shared clonotypes were found to have lower generation probabilities than the clonotypes that were shared by all four of the sorted-subset donors. The donor pool, a small one, limited the genetic and exposure-history diversity represented.

Among the donors, all were Caucasian adults who lived in Nashville, Tennessee. Germline V gene sequence: CDR1 WNHNN, CDR2 SYGVQD (reference sequence). Unmatched junction bases numbered 3, after V lost 7 bases and J lost 1 base. The CDR3 extends over 13 amino acids. This clonotype was sampled from a woman under 40 in good health. The chain employs TRBV10-1 and TRBJ1-1; 7 bases match TRBD1. Sequenced sample: naive CD4+ T cells sorted from blood. Documented subset: CD45RA+ positively selected. The CDR3 loop reads CASTTGPNTEAFF. In nucleotides, the CDR3 is TGCGCCAGCACGACAGGGCCGAACACTGAAGCTTTCTTT.